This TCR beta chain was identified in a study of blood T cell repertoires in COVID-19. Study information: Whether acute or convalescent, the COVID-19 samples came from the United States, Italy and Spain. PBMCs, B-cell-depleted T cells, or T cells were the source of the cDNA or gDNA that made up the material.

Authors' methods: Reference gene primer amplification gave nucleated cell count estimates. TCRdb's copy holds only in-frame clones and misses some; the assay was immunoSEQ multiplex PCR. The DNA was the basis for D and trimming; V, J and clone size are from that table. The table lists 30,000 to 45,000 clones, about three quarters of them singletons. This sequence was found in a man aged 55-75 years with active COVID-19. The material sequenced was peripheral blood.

The CDR3 sequence is CASSFALAASYEQYF. The DNA for the CDR3 is TGTGCCAGCAGTTTCGCACTAGCGGCATCCTACGAGCAGTACTTC. This chain uses TRBV28 with TRBJ2-7; 8 bases align to TRBD2. CDR3 length equals 15 residues. Germline V CDR1 and CDR2: MDHEN, SYDVKM. V dropped 3 bases and J dropped 1; count of bases not matched to a gene: 5. Full variable domain (remainder filled in from reference TRBV28 and TRBJ2-7): DVKVTQSSRYLVKRTGEKVFLECVQDMDHENMFWYRQDPGLGLRLIYFSYDVKMKEKGDIPEGYSVSREKKERFSLILESASTNQTSMYLCASSFALAASYEQYFGPGTRLTVT.